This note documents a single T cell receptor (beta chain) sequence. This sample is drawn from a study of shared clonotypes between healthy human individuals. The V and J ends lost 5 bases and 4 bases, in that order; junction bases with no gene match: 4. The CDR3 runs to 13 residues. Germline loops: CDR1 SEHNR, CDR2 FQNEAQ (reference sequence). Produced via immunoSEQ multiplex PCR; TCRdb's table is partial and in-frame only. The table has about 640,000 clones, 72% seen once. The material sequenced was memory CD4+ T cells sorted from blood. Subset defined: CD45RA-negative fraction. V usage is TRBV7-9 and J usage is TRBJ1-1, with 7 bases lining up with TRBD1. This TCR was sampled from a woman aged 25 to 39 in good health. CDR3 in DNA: TGTGCCAGCAGCCTCGACAGGGCCACTGAAGCTTTCTTT. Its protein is CASSLDRATEAFF.